Listed here are 30 T cell receptor beta chains from one sample, sequenced in a study of identical twins. Using its own MiXCR run on the 5' RACE reads, TCRdb lists one record per CDR3 protein. The data hold about 200,000 distinct CDR3 sequences, with roughly 10% observed a single time. The specimen sequenced was memory T cells sorted from blood. Every receptor here comes from a man aged 45-65 years in good health.

The chain carries TRBV3-1 and TRBJ2-2; D not certain. CDR3 length: 16 amino acids. Per the germline V gene, CDR1 is LGHDT and CDR2 is YNNKEL (reference sequence). V gave up 6 bases and J gave up 6 bases, with 20 bases separating them. In DNA, the CDR3 is TGTGCCAGCAGGATGAGGTTGACCAGCCGCCCCGGGGAGCTGTTTTTT. This codes for CASRMRLTSRPGELFF.

This clonotype was seen a handful of times. The chain is built from TRBV11-2 and TRBJ2-7, with 8 bases that match TRBD2. The CDR3 is 15 amino acids. Germline V gene sequence: CDR1 SGHAT, CDR2 FQNNGV. V lost 5 bases and J lost 4; bases outside the gene matches: 10. This chain's CDR3 is CASSPRGSGGYEQYF. The CDR3 DNA sequence: TGTGCCAGCAGCCCCCGTGGGAGCGGGGGTTACGAGCAGTACTTC.

This clonotype was seen only a few times. The chain has TRBV15 and TRBJ1-5; the D is unclear. The CDR3 length is 17 residues. V lost 5 bases and J 2 bases, leaving 19 bases between the germline ends. Per germline, CDR1 LNHNV and CDR2 YYDKDF (reference sequence). CDR3 coding DNA: TGTGCCACCAGCGGGCTCCAACTTGGTGTCGGCAATCAGCCCCAGCATTTT. Protein: CATSGLQLGVGNQPQHF.

This clonotype was counted only a few times. The chain recombines TRBV7-3 with TRBJ2-3; TRBD1 agrees at 9 bases. This CDR3 is 15 amino acids long. From germline, CDR1 is SGHTA and CDR2 FQGTGA. The V and J ends lost 4 bases and 5 bases, in that order; junction bases with no gene match: 7. The chain's CDR3 is CASSWATGGVDTQYF. The DNA for the CDR3 is TGTGCCAGCAGCTGGGCTACAGGGGGCGTAGATACGCAGTATTTT.

V usage is TRBV20-1 and J usage is TRBJ2-5; possibly TRBD1 for D (6 bases). This CDR3 spans 16 amino acids. V lost 2 bases to trimming and J lost 2 bases, with 18 bases between them. In germline, CDR1 is DFQATT, CDR2 SNEGSKA (reference sequence). The CDR3 DNA reads as TGCAGTGCTAGATCCGACCTCAGGGGAAATCAAGAGACCCAGTACTTC. It yields the protein CSARSDLRGNQETQYF.

The table lists this clonotype with many counts. V usage is TRBV5-6 and J usage is TRBJ2-7; TRBD2 might be the D (6 bases). The CDR3 runs 14 residues. Trimming cost V 2 bases and J 0 bases, with 9 bases left between them. CDR1 and CDR2 from the germline V gene are SGHDT and YYEEEE. The CDR3 coding sequence is TGTGCCAGCAGCTTTATGGGAGGCTCCTACGAGCAGTACTTC. Protein: CASSFMGGSYEQYF.

This clonotype was seen ten or more times. V is TRBV3-1 and J is TRBJ2-1, with 13 bases identical to TRBD2. V lost 3 bases and J lost 12; bases outside the gene matches: 11. The CDR3 contains 16 residues. CDR1 is LGHDT, CDR2 YNNKEL, per germline (reference sequence). DNA for the CDR3: TGTGCCAGCAGCCAGCCGGGACTAGCGGGGTCTTATGGGCAGTTCTTC. This sequence encodes CASSQPGLAGSYGQFF.

The table lists this clonotype with a few counts. This rearrangement joins TRBV11-2 to TRBJ1-2, with 10 bases aligning to TRBD1. CDR1 is SGHAT, CDR2 FQNNGV, per germline. CDR3 length: 17 residues. The V segment lost 1 base and the J segment 5 bases; nucleotides outside the gene matches: 10. The CDR3 DNA reads as TGTGCCAGCAGCTTAGGGGCCGGCGTGGACAGGGGGTATGGCTACACCTTC. Amino acids: CASSLGAGVDRGYGYTF.

At least ten counts were recorded for this clonotype. The chain is built from TRBV11-2 and TRBJ2-1; the match to TRBD2 covers 16 bases. CDR3 length: 17 residues. The junction had 7 bases not matched to a gene; V was cut back by 5 bases and J by 6 bases. Germline V lookup: CDR1 SGHAT, CDR2 FQNNGV. This chain's CDR3 is CASSAGTSGRAINEQFF. The CDR3 bases are TGTGCCAGCAGCGCCGGGACTAGCGGGAGGGCCATCAATGAGCAGTTCTTC.

By sample fraction, this clonotype is medium-sized. This chain joins TRBV4-1 and TRBJ2-1, with D unclear. Trimming took off 1 base at V and 4 bases at J, with 8 bases between the two ends. The CDR3 runs 14 residues. Germline CDR1 and CDR2: MGHRA and YSYEKL. CDR3 protein: CASSQGYSYNEQFF. The CDR3 nucleotides read TGCGCCAGCAGCCAAGGATACAGTTACAATGAGCAGTTCTTC.

This clonotype occurred many times. The gene calls are TRBV5-5 and TRBJ2-1; 12 bases agree with TRBD2. V shed 2 bases and J 8 bases; nucleotides not matched to a gene: 11. Germline V gene lookup returns CDR1 SGHKS and CDR2 YYEKEE (reference sequence). This CDR3 has 17 residues. In nucleotides, the CDR3 is TGTGCCAGCAGCTTTACTATGACTAGCGGGGGTAGGTATGAGCAGTTCTTC. It translates to CASSFTMTSGGRYEQFF.

There are a few counts of this clonotype. The chain's CDR3 is CASSQREFGGTDTQYF. The CDR3 DNA sequence: TGTGCCAGCAGCCAGAGGGAGTTCGGAGGCACAGATACGCAGTATTTT. The gene calls are TRBV7-9 and TRBJ2-3; possibly TRBD2 for D (5 bases). With 5 bases removed from V and 1 base from J, the gap between germline ends came to 16 bases. Germline CDR1 SEHNR, CDR2 FQNEAQ (reference sequence). The CDR3 runs to 16 residues.

The chain is built from TRBV6-2 or TRBV6-3 and TRBJ2-1; TRBD2 agrees at 10 bases. J was trimmed by 9 bases and V by 7 bases; bases with no gene match: 9. This CDR3 spans 14 amino acids. Germline CDR1 and CDR2: MNHEY and SVGEGT. The CDR3 reads CASKRGGLGVEQFF. The DNA for the CDR3 is TGTGCCAGCAAGCGGGGGGGCCTCGGTGTTGAGCAGTTCTTC.

In its sample, this clonotype was seen many times. The V gene is TRBV12-3 or TRBV12-4, the J gene TRBJ2-7; D is unclear. V lost 3 bases, J lost 3 bases, and 12 bases lay in between. This CDR3 is built from 14 residues. The CDR3, as DNA: TGTGCCAGCAGTTTCGTCGGGCCTGACTACGAGCAGTACTTC. This translates into CASSFVGPDYEQYF.

This clonotype was detected many times. The chain links TRBV7-2 to TRBJ1-5; TRBD1 matches at 7 bases. V lost 0 bases to trimming and J lost 13 bases; unmatched junction nucleotides: 3. The CDR3 extends over 12 amino acids. CDR1 is SGHTA, CDR2 FQGNSA, per germline. CDR3 region: CASSLAPGQQHF. The CDR3 nucleotides are TGTGCCAGCAGCTTAGCCCCGGGACAGCAGCATTTT.

This clonotype was seen only a few times. The rearrangement links TRBV29-1 to TRBJ2-3; the D gene is possibly TRBD1 (6 bases). Germline CDR1 and CDR2: SQVTM and ANQGSEA. V was trimmed by 4 bases and J by 1 base, leaving 15 bases between them. The CDR3 is made up of 15 amino acids. The CDR3 sequence is CSVGGTQVGTDTQYF. In nucleotides, the CDR3 is TGCAGCGTTGGAGGGACACAGGTCGGCACAGATACGCAGTATTTT.

This clonotype has only a few counts. The gene calls are TRBV7-8 and TRBJ2-7; the D gene is possibly TRBD1 (5 bases). V was shortened by 3 bases and J by 6 bases, with 12 bases between the two germline ends. CDR1 and CDR2 from the germline V gene are SGHVS and FQNEAQ. The CDR3 is 13 amino acids. Here the CDR3 DNA reads TGTGCCAGCAGCTTTAGCAGGGATGCCGAGCAGTACTTC. It codes for CASSFSRDAEQYF.

The chain combines TRBV20-1 with TRBJ1-1; D unclear. This CDR3 region has 14 residues. Germline loops: CDR1 DFQATT, CDR2 SNEGSKA (reference sequence). Trimming shortened V by 3 bases and J by 7 bases, and 18 bases separated the two germline ends. CDR3 coding DNA: TGCAGTGCTAGCTCGGGAAGGAGGGTTGGTGAAGCTTTCTTT. Amino acids: CSASSGRRVGEAFF.

This clonotype was detected a few times. V gene TRBV6-1 combines with J gene TRBJ1-4; D is unclear. V was shortened by 4 bases and J by 3 bases, with 9 bases between the two germline ends. Germline CDR1 is MNHNS and CDR2 is SASEGT. The CDR3 is 14 amino acids. The CDR3 DNA is TGTGCCAGCAGTGTCTCGGAGGCTAATGAAAAACTGTTTTTT. Its protein is CASSVSEANEKLFF.

This clonotype showed up just a few times. The rearrangement uses TRBV4-2 and TRBJ2-7; D uncertain. There are 13 residues in the CDR3. Trimming took off 1 base at V and 4 bases at J, with 8 bases between the two ends. The V gene's germline CDR1 is LGHNA and CDR2 YNFKEQ. CDR3 residues: CASSQGSLYEQYF. CDR3 nucleotides: TGTGCCAGCAGCCAAGGAAGTTTATACGAGCAGTACTTC.

This clonotype has ten or more counts. The CDR3 DNA reads as TGTGCCAGCAGTTTATCGGGACCCCTTAACAAAAACATTCAGTACTTC. Its protein product is CASSLSGPLNKNIQYF. The chain uses TRBV28 and TRBJ2-4, with D possibly being TRBD1 or TRBD2 (5 bases each). The germline V gene encodes CDR1 MDHEN and CDR2 SYDVKM. V was cut by 1 base and J by 3 bases, with 13 bases left in between. The CDR3 has 16 amino acids.

This clonotype was detected ten times or more. The chain combines TRBV5-1 with TRBJ2-5, with D unclear. V was clipped by 2 bases and J by 2 bases, with 7 bases between them. This CDR3 spans 13 amino acids. The germline gives CDR1 SGHRS, CDR2 YFSETQ. DNA of the CDR3: TGCGCCAGCAGCTTTCAACCTCAAGAGACCCAGTACTTC. Protein product: CASSFQPQETQYF.

This clonotype occurred many times. The chain carries TRBV6-1 and TRBJ1-4, with D possibly being TRBD1 (5 bases). CDR3 length: 15 amino acids. Germline V gene data show CDR1 as MNHNS and CDR2 as SASEGT. V lost 6 bases and J 7 bases, leaving 18 bases between the germline ends. CDR3 bases: TGTGCCAGCAGCACAACCTTGAGGAGGGGTGAAAAACTGTTTTTT. This codes for CASSTTLRRGEKLFF.

This clonotype was seen many times. The chain recombines TRBV20-1 with TRBJ2-1, with D possibly matching TRBD2 (5 bases). This CDR3 region has 14 residues. Trimming removed 6 bases from V and 8 bases from J, with 20 bases in between. Germline V gene data show CDR1 as DFQATT and CDR2 as SNEGSKA (reference sequence). The CDR3 DNA is TGCAGTGCCAAAAGCCGGGATGGGTTACATGAGCAGTTCTTC. This gives the protein CSAKSRDGLHEQFF.

This clonotype has at least ten counts. The CDR3 spells CASSPDKNSPLHF. DNA for the CDR3: TGTGCCAGCTCACCAGACAAAAACTCACCCCTCCACTTT. The V gene is TRBV18, the J gene TRBJ1-6; D is unclear. Trimming cost V 2 bases and J 10 bases, with 9 bases left between them. CDR1 is KGHSH, CDR2 LQKENI, per germline. This CDR3 contains 13 residues. The full variable domain, in which reference TRBV18 and TRBJ1-6 provide the parts outside the CDR3, is NAGVMQNPRHLVRRRGQEARLRCSPMKGHSHVYWYRQLPEEGLKFMVYLQKENIIDESGMPKERFSAEFPKEGPSILRIQQVVRGDSAAYFCASSPDKNSPLHFGNGTRLTVT.

This clonotype has ten or more counts. The V gene is TRBV28, the J gene TRBJ1-3; 9 bases match TRBD1. The CDR3 has 17 residues. J lost 0 bases, V lost 1 base, and 4 bases had no gene match. Germline CDR1 MDHEN, CDR2 SYDVKM. The CDR3 DNA is TGTGCCAGCAGTTTATATGGGACAGGGAGCTCTGGAAACACCATATATTTT. Translated, it gives CASSLYGTGSSGNTIYF.

This clonotype turned up a few times. The chain carries TRBV5-5 and TRBJ2-1; D uncertain. The CDR3 loop spans 15 amino acids. Germline loops: CDR1 SGHKS, CDR2 YYEKEE (reference sequence). V shed 1 base and J shed 4 bases, with 12 bases lying between them. The CDR3 bases are TGTGCCAGCAGCTTGCGCGAGCTGCCATACAATGAGCAGTTCTTC. Amino acids: CASSLRELPYNEQFF.

This clonotype occurred many times. For the CDR3, the DNA is TGTGCCAGCAGCCGGGGACAGGCCCTGGGGCCCCAGCATTTT. It specifies CASSRGQALGPQHF. The chain carries TRBV3-1 and TRBJ1-5; 8 positions match TRBD1. The CDR3 has 14 residues. V dropped 4 bases and J dropped 9; count of bases not matched to a gene: 8. Looked up from germline, CDR1 is LGHDT and CDR2 is YNNKEL (reference sequence).

This clonotype was detected only a few times. The gene calls are TRBV12-3 or TRBV12-4 and TRBJ2-7; 7 bases agree with TRBD2. The CDR3 covers 14 residues. The junction had 8 bases not matched to a gene; V was cut back by 2 bases and J by 7 bases. CDR3 coding DNA: TGTGCCAGCAGTTTACTGGAAAAAGCGGGAGAGCAGTACTTC. Translating it yields CASSLLEKAGEQYF.

This clonotype has at least ten counts. This chain uses TRBV4-1 with TRBJ1-2; 7 bases match TRBD1. There are 15 residues in the CDR3. J was trimmed by 1 base and V by 4 bases; bases with no gene match: 6. Germline CDR1 MGHRA, CDR2 YSYEKL. CDR3 nucleotides: TGCGCCAGCAGCCGTGCCACAGGGGATAACTATGGCTACACCTTC. Translating gives CASSRATGDNYGYTF.